Listed below are T cell receptor beta chains from one sample, sequenced in a study of blood T cell repertoires in COVID-19. Only in-frame clones appear in the TCRdb table, and some are missing; sequencing was by immunoSEQ multiplex PCR. The table includes about 300,000 clones, just under 90% detected once. Material: peripheral blood. The receptors were sampled from a woman aged 45-65 years with COVID-19, enrolled during active disease. CDR3s include the opening cysteine and the closing phenylalanine or tryptophan. The D gene is left open where the match is weak. Not every row has a clone size; where given, it reads once, few, many or a size class.

D gene,clone size,J gene,V gene,CDR3 protein,CDR3 DNA
.,.,TRBJ2-1,TRBV9,CASSVSQGGQGSYNEQFF,TGTGCCAGCAGCGTCTCCCAGGGAGGACAAGGCTCCTACAATGAGCAGTTCTTC
.,.,TRBJ2-7,TRBV11-3,CASSRAGHDSYEQYF,TGTGCCAGCAGCCGAGCGGGACACGATAGCTACGAGCAGTACTTC
.,.,TRBJ2-1,TRBV5-4,CASSLDGISYNEQFF,TGTGCCAGCAGCCTAGACGGCATCTCCTACAATGAGCAGTTCTTC
TRBD1,few,TRBJ1-3,TRBV18,CASSPGTGGKDTIYF,TGTGCCAGCTCACCCGGGACAGGGGGCAAGGACACCATATATTTT
TRBD1,.,TRBJ1-2,TRBV12-3/TRBV12-4,CASSFGTGFGYTF,TGTGCCAGCAGTTTCGGGACAGGGTTTGGCTACACCTTC
.,.,TRBJ1-1,TRBV29-1,CSVEKRLNTEAFF,TGCAGCGTTGAAAAACGGTTGAACACTGAAGCTTTCTTT
.,.,TRBJ2-1,TRBV5-1,CASRTGNGPYNEQFF,TGCGCCAGCAGAACAGGGAACGGGCCCTACAATGAGCAGTTCTTC
.,.,TRBJ1-1,TRBV5-1,CASSFPGIVDTEAFF,TGCGCCAGCAGCTTCCCGGGGATAGTGGACACTGAAGCTTTCTTT
.,.,TRBJ2-4,TRBV30,CAWSVQGPGSEF,TGTGCCTGGAGTGTACAGGGTCCAGGGAGTGAATTC
.,.,TRBJ1-2,TRBV19,CASSPPRQGRPSYTF,TGTGCCAGTAGTCCCCCGAGGCAGGGAAGGCCAAGCTACACCTTC
.,.,TRBJ1-2,TRBV25-1,CASSEGMGSNGYTF,TGTGCCAGCAGTGAGGGCATGGGGAGCAATGGCTACACCTTC
TRBD2,.,TRBJ2-7,TRBV5-5,CASRDVGGSYEQYF,TGTGCCAGCAGGGACGTGGGAGGGAGCTACGAGCAGTACTTC
.,.,TRBJ1-1,TRBV4-2,CASSQGGNAFF,TGTGCCAGCAGCCAGGGCGGGAATGCTTTCTTT
.,.,TRBJ2-6,TRBV5-1,CASSLRLEGANVLTF,TGCGCCAGCAGCTTGCGTCTTGAGGGGGCCAACGTCCTGACTTTC
TRBD2,.,TRBJ2-1,TRBV11-3,CASSLGLAGVAYNEQFF,TGTGCCAGCAGCTTAGGGCTAGCGGGAGTAGCCTACAATGAGCAGTTCTTC
TRBD2,.,TRBJ2-3,TRBV25-1,CASRREGTDTQYF,TGTGCCAGCAGGCGGGAGGGGACAGATACGCAGTATTTT
.,few,TRBJ1-5,TRBV6-2/TRBV6-3,CASSYPTGSNQPQHF,TGTGCCAGCAGTTACCCCACGGGTAGCAATCAGCCCCAGCATTTT
TRBD1,.,TRBJ1-2,TRBV10-3,CAISEGTGGNYGYTF,TGTGCCATCAGTGAGGGGACAGGGGGTAACTATGGCTACACCTTC
TRBD1,.,TRBJ1-2,TRBV7-2,CASSSPAGGHYGYTF,TGTGCCAGCAGCTCCCCCGCAGGGGGTCATTATGGCTACACCTTC
.,.,TRBJ1-6,TRBV7-3,CASSPGYNSPLHF,TGTGCCAGCAGTCCAGGTTATAATTCACCCCTCCACTTT
TRBD1,.,TRBJ1-6,TRBV7-8,CASSLAPGTGLLSLDSPLHF,TGTGCCAGCAGCTTAGCGCCCGGGACAGGGCTTTTATCCCTTGATTCACCCCTCCACTTT
.,few,TRBJ2-7,TRBV7-9,CASSPVDTYEQYF,TGTGCCAGCAGCCCGGTTGACACCTACGAGCAGTACTTC
TRBD1,.,TRBJ1-1,TRBV3-1/TRBV3-2,CASSPATGFFPEAFF,TGTGCCAGCAGCCCAGCGACAGGGTTTTTCCCTGAAGCTTTCTTT
TRBD2,once,TRBJ2-1,TRBV6-2/TRBV6-3,CASSYSRAGAPQDEQFF,TGTGCCAGCAGTTACTCGAGAGCGGGAGCACCTCAAGATGAGCAGTTCTTC
TRBD1,.,TRBJ1-2,TRBV14,CTSSQRTGGGYGYTF,TGTACCAGCAGCCAACGGACAGGAGGCGGCTATGGCTACACCTTC
.,once,TRBJ1-2,TRBV4-1,CASSQENGRAGGYTF,TGCGCCAGCAGCCAAGAGAATGGCAGGGCGGGGGGCTACACCTTC
.,.,TRBJ1-1,TRBV5-1,CASSLEAGPEAFF,TGCGCCAGCAGCTTGGAGGCAGGCCCTGAAGCTTTCTTT
TRBD1,.,TRBJ1-2,TRBV6-2/TRBV6-3,CASSYPGQGAFGYTF,TGTGCCAGCAGTTACCCGGGACAGGGGGCGTTTGGCTACACCTTC
.,.,TRBJ2-3,TRBV4-2,CASSQESGSSTDTQYF,TGTGCCAGCAGCCAAGAATCGGGGAGTAGCACAGATACGCAGTATTTT
.,.,TRBJ2-7,TRBV11-2,CASSLPRTVYEQYF,TGTGCCAGCAGCTTGCCCCGAACAGTGTACGAGCAGTACTTC
TRBD1,.,TRBJ2-5,TRBV5-4,CASRKPGQQETQYF,TGTGCCAGCAGAAAACCGGGACAGCAAGAGACCCAGTACTTC
TRBD1,.,TRBJ1-1,TRBV19,CASSMGQLGGTEAFF,TGTGCCAGTAGTATGGGACAGCTGGGGGGCACTGAAGCTTTCTTT
.,once,TRBJ1-3,TRBV6-5,CASTQGSGNTIYF,TGTGCCAGCACCCAGGGTTCTGGAAACACCATATATTTT
.,.,TRBJ1-1,TRBV6-6,CASSYSESRGTEAFF,TGTGCCAGCAGTTACTCGGAGTCCCGGGGGACTGAAGCTTTCTTT
TRBD1,.,TRBJ2-5,TRBV29-1,CSVSGQGETQYF,TGCAGCGTTTCGGGACAGGGGGAGACCCAGTACTTC
.,.,TRBJ1-1,TRBV29-1,CSVGGRFNTEAFF,TGCAGCGTCGGGGGGCGGTTCAACACTGAAGCTTTCTTT
TRBD2,.,TRBJ2-1,TRBV9,CASSVLAAGGPSEQFF,TGTGCCAGCAGCGTCTTGGCGGCGGGAGGGCCGAGTGAGCAGTTCTTC
.,.,TRBJ1-1,TRBV10-3,CAIRLRGGNTEAFF,TGTGCCATCAGGCTGAGGGGAGGTAACACTGAAGCTTTCTTT
.,.,TRBJ2-7,TRBV24-1,CATSENYEQYF,TGTGCCACTTCCGAGAACTACGAGCAGTACTTC
.,few,TRBJ1-2,TRBV6-5,CASRGQSHYGYTF,TGTGCCAGCAGAGGACAGTCACACTATGGCTACACCTTC
TRBD1,.,TRBJ1-1,TRBV10-2,CASRGTAQFMNTEAFF,TGCGCCAGTAGGGGGACAGCCCAGTTCATGAACACTGAAGCTTTCTTT
TRBD1,once,TRBJ2-3,TRBV10-3,CAIRFDRGRNTDTQYF,TGTGCCATCAGGTTCGACAGGGGGAGGAACACAGATACGCAGTATTTT
.,.,TRBJ1-1,TRBV15,CATSRESGAFVAFF,TGTGCCACCAGCAGAGAGTCAGGGGCGTTCGTTGCTTTCTTT
.,.,TRBJ2-7,TRBV3-1/TRBV3-2,CAPVVPTAYEQYF,TGTGCCCCAGTGGTCCCCACAGCCTACGAGCAGTACTTC
.,.,TRBJ2-3,TRBV5-4,CASKTVGTDTQYF,TGTGCCAGCAAAACCGTAGGCACAGATACGCAGTATTTT
TRBD2,.,TRBJ2-5,TRBV6-4,CASSPGGGRLAETQYF,TGTGCCAGCAGCCCTGGTGGCGGGAGATTAGCGGAGACCCAGTACTTC
TRBD1,.,TRBJ2-1,TRBV5-6,CASSTRQGIAYNEQFF,TGTGCCAGCAGCACCAGACAGGGAATCGCCTACAATGAGCAGTTCTTC
.,.,TRBJ1-2,TRBV7-9,CASSVSRQKPNF,TGTGCCAGCAGCGTATCCCGACAGAAGCCTAACTTC
TRBD2,once,TRBJ2-1,TRBV19,CATRRTSGDYNEQFF,TGTGCCACGCGCAGGACTAGCGGCGATTACAATGAGCAGTTCTTC
.,.,TRBJ2-7,TRBV25-1,CASSPDRGGWEQYF,TGTGCCAGCAGCCCAGACAGGGGAGGGTGGGAGCAGTACTTC
.,few,TRBJ1-2,TRBV18,CASSQFDGGYGYTF,TGTGCCAGCTCCCAATTCGACGGAGGCTATGGCTACACCTTC
.,.,TRBJ1-2,TRBV5-1,CASSGGDTANYGYTF,TGCGCCAGCAGCGGGGGGGACACCGCTAACTATGGCTACACCTTC
.,.,TRBJ2-7,TRBV6-5,CASSSNALAGSYEQYF,TGTGCCAGCAGTTCCAACGCACTAGCTGGGTCCTACGAGCAGTACTTC
TRBD1,few,TRBJ1-2,TRBV12-3/TRBV12-4,CASTFQGDYGYTF,TGTGCCAGCACCTTCCAGGGGGACTATGGCTACACCTTC
TRBD1,.,TRBJ1-4,TRBV19,CASSIRDRGEKLFF,TGTGCCAGTAGTATAAGGGACAGGGGAGAAAAACTGTTTTTT
TRBD2,once,TRBJ2-4,TRBV5-6,CASSLGGTGRHIQYF,TGTGCCAGCAGCTTGGGGGGGACCGGGAGGCACATTCAGTACTTC
.,.,TRBJ1-2,TRBV6-5,CASSYSVFGVGYGYTF,TGTGCCAGCAGTTACTCAGTGTTCGGGGTGGGGTATGGCTACACCTTC